The 7 T cell receptor beta chains below come from one sample, sequenced in a study of PD-L1 blockade in urothelial cancer. Profiled with immunoSEQ multiplex PCR; TCRdb holds only in-frame clones, not every one. The sample holds 30,000 to 40,000 clones, around 83% seen once. The sequences come from PBMCs, collected around atezolizumab (anti-PD-L1) treatment. Source of these receptors: a man in his 60s with urothelial cancer.

The chain couples TRBV19 to TRBJ2-3; TRBD1 matches at 8 bases. This CDR3 comprises 15 residues. V gave up 2 bases and J gave up 5 bases; unmatched junction bases: 6. CDR1 LNHDA and CDR2 SQIVND come from the germline V gene (reference sequence). CDR3 sequence reads: CASSILDRDQDTQYF. CDR3 DNA sequence: TGTGCCAGTAGTATATTGGACAGGGATCAAGATACGCAGTATTTT.

The chain is built from TRBV2 and TRBJ2-1, with 11 bases identical to TRBD2. The CDR3 sequence is 15 residues long. CDR1 and CDR2 (germline): SNHLY, FYNNEI. Losses at the gene ends were 6 bases for V and 4 bases for J; bases not matched to a gene: 5. CDR3 nucleotide sequence: TGTGCCAGCAGCGCTACTAGCGGGAGATACAATGAGCAGTTCTTC. Residues: CASSATSGRYNEQFF.

The table lists this clone with many counts. The chain links TRBV6-6 to TRBJ1-2, with D possibly TRBD1 on 5 matching bases. Germline assignment: CDR1 MNHNY and CDR2 SVGAGI (reference sequence). V lost 2 bases and J lost 0, with 10 bases in between. CDR3 length: 15 residues. CDR3 bases: TGTGCCAGCAGTTACGCGGGGACCTCTAACTATGGCTACACCTTC. This sequence encodes CASSYAGTSNYGYTF.

V and J are TRBV5-5 and TRBJ2-2; D uncertain. V lost 0 bases to trimming and J lost 4 bases, with 7 bases between them. Germline loops: CDR1 SGHKS, CDR2 YYEKEE (reference sequence). The CDR3 sequence is 14 residues long. CDR3 in amino acids: CASSLGLLTGELFF. The CDR3 nucleotides read TGTGCCAGCAGCTTGGGGCTTCTCACCGGGGAGCTGTTTTTT.

The chain carries TRBV5-1 and TRBJ2-2, with D uncertain. Germline V gene data show CDR1 as SGHRS and CDR2 as YFSETQ. The CDR3 runs 14 residues. V dropped 4 bases and J dropped 6 bases, with 13 bases sitting between them. This chain's CDR3 is CASSPVQSSGELFF. The CDR3 coding sequence is TGCGCCAGCAGCCCGGTACAGTCTTCCGGGGAGCTGTTTTTT. The variable domain in full, completed from reference TRBV5-1 and TRBJ2-2, reads KAGVTQTPRYLIKTRGQQVTLSCSPISGHRSVSWYQQTPGQGLQFLFEYFSETQRNKGNFPGRFSGRQFSNSRSEMNVSTLELGDSALYLCASSPVQSSGELFFGEGSRLTVL.

This chain links TRBV15 with TRBJ1-2, with D possibly TRBD1 on 5 matching bases. This CDR3 comprises 15 residues. V was shortened by 6 bases and J by 3 bases, with 17 bases between the two germline ends. Germline V gene sequence: CDR1 LNHNV, CDR2 YYDKDF (reference sequence). This CDR3 is CATRDSGSSHYGYTF. CDR3 nucleotides: TGTGCCACCAGAGACAGCGGGTCTTCACACTATGGCTACACCTTC.

V gene TRBV6-6 combines with J gene TRBJ1-1, with TRBD1 as a possible D gene (5 bases). CDR3 length: 14 residues. V dropped 6 bases and J dropped 0 bases, with 11 bases sitting between them. In germline, CDR1 is MNHNY, CDR2 SVGAGI (reference sequence). For the CDR3, the DNA is TGTGCCAGCAGCCTCGGACACATGAACACTGAAGCTTTCTTT. Protein product: CASSLGHMNTEAFF.